This T cell receptor (beta chain) derives from a study of beta chain features in type 1 diabetes. Findings and caveats of the study: Using cDNA template may skew counts toward highly expressing activated cells. Type 1 diabetes patients had TCRB CDR3s that were shorter (moderately but significantly so) in all four CD4+ subsets.

This clone has at least ten counts. Its antigen is as yet unknown. What was sequenced were expressed TCRB transcripts, since all of the isolated RNA had been reverse transcribed. The method was immunoSEQ multiplex PCR; TCRdb's version includes in-frame clones alone and lacks a portion of them. In the table there are approximately 170,000 clones, about 9.8% of which are singletons. Researchers reported sorting CD4+ naive, central memory, regulatory and stem cell-like memory cells via CD45RO/CCR7/CD25/CD127/CD95/CD27. This CDR3 has 17 amino acids. Per germline, CDR1 SGDLS and CDR2 YYNGEE. Trimming left V 4 bases short and J 0 bases short, with 14 bases between.

J is TRBJ2-6 and V is TRBV9; a weak D match, TRBD2 (7 bases). The TCR originated in a woman between 18 and 29 years old in good health. The material sequenced was central memory CD4+ T cells from blood. For the CDR3, the DNA is TGTGCCAGCAGCCCTTGGGAGGGGGGCTCTGGGGCCAACGTCCTGACTTTC. Translating it yields CASSPWEGGSGANVLTF. Supplemented by reference TRBV9 and TRBJ2-6, the full variable domain reads DSGVTQTPKHLITATGQRVTLRCSPRSGDLSVYWYQQSLDQGLQFLIQYYNGEERAKGNILERFSAQQFPDLHSELNLSSLELGDSALYFCASSPWEGGSGANVLTFGAGSRLTVL.